These 3 T cell receptor beta chains were all obtained from the same sample, sequenced in a study of vaccination and CD4 T cells after COVID-19. With the Oncomine TCR Beta short-read assay, DNA from cultured CD4+ T cells was sequenced. TCRdb independently ran MiXCR on the PCR reads; one entry per CDR3 protein. The sample holds some 11,000 distinct CDR3 sequences; 44% are singletons and the top ten take around 35%. Treatment indicated: approximately 11-day PBMC culture with coronavirus spike peptide pools or control peptides (ViraFEST assay). Which antigens these TCRs recognize remains unknown. The sample taken for sequencing was CD4+ T cells from blood, cultured in vitro. The receptors derive from a human donor who had recovered from COVID-19.

About this clonotype itself: One end of the junction varies from germline; a read error may be responsible. CDR3 DNA sequence: TGCGCCAGCAGCTTGAGGCAAGGGTCCCACGAGCAGTACTTC. Translation: CASSLRQGSHEQYF. The gene calls are TRBV7-9 and TRBJ2-7; D is uncertain. This CDR3 has 14 residues. Germline assignment: CDR1 SEHNR and CDR2 FQNEAQ (reference sequence).

There are a few counts of this clonotype. The rearrangement links TRBV2 to TRBJ1-2; tentatively, D is TRBD1 (6 bases). CDR1 and CDR2 (germline): SNHLY, FYNNEI. This CDR3 is 16 amino acids long. The ends were cut back, 6 bases at V and 8 bases at J, with 25 bases in the middle. DNA for the CDR3: TGTGCCAGCAGCATAGAGGGACCGGGAGGGGGGAGCGGCTACACCTTC. Protein product: CASSIEGPGGGSGYTF. Full variable domain (missing parts from reference TRBV2 and TRBJ1-2): EPEVTQTPSHQVTQMGQEVILRCVPISNHLYFYWYRQILGQKVEFLVSFYNNEISEKSEIFDDQFSVERPDGSNFTLKIRSTKLEDSAMYFCASSIEGPGGGSGYTFGSGTRLTVV.

The chain combines TRBV7-7 with TRBJ2-5; D ambiguous. This CDR3 comprises 11 residues. Trimming pared 7 bases from V and 5 bases from J, leaving 8 bases between. Looked up from germline, CDR1 is SSHAT and CDR2 is FNYEAQ (reference sequence). The CDR3 bases are TGTGCCAGCACGCAAGGGGAGACCCAGTACTTC. This translates into CASTQGETQYF.